One and the same sample provided the 15 T cell receptor beta chains below, sequenced in a study of T cell responses to AZD1222 COVID-19 vaccine. Produced via immunoSEQ multiplex PCR; TCRdb's table is partial and in-frame only. The sample lists 180,000 or so clones, roughly nine tenths occurring once. Specimen: peripheral blood, collected 28 days after the second AZD1222 dose. The receptor source for this set is an adult who received the AZD1222 COVID-19 vaccine.

This sequence joins TRBV18 and TRBJ2-1, with 12 bases matching TRBD2. The CDR3 runs 14 residues. CDR1 is KGHSH, CDR2 LQKENI, per germline. V lost 6 bases, J lost 13 bases, and 10 bases stayed unmatched. CDR3 DNA sequence: TGTGCCAGCTCTCCGACTAGCGGGAGCGTCCTCCAGTTCTTC. Protein: CASSPTSGSVLQFF.

V usage is TRBV7-8 and J usage is TRBJ1-5, with no clear D. There are 16 residues in the CDR3. With 5 bases removed from V and 5 bases from J, the gap between germline ends came to 19 bases. The germline gives CDR1 SGHVS, CDR2 FQNEAQ. The CDR3 is CASSVVLSWRHQPQHF. The CDR3 nucleotides read TGTGCCAGCAGCGTTGTACTGAGCTGGCGGCATCAGCCCCAGCATTTT. Full variable domain (missing parts from reference TRBV7-8 and TRBJ1-5): GAGVSQSPRYKVAKRGQDVALRCDPISGHVSLFWYQQALGQGPEFLTYFQNEAQLDKSGLPSDRFFAERPEGSVSTLKIQRTQQEDSAVYLCASSVVLSWRHQPQHFGDGTRLSIL.

This chain links TRBV4-2 with TRBJ1-4; D remains ambiguous. CDR1 LGHNA and CDR2 YNFKEQ come from the germline V gene. V lost 4 bases and J lost 0, with 6 bases in between. CDR3 size: 14 residues. The CDR3 region has the DNA TGTGCCAGCAGCCTAGACGCAACTAATGAAAAACTGTTTTTT. Translation: CASSLDATNEKLFF.

The rearrangement links TRBV19 to TRBJ1-6; D gene uncertain. The germline V and J ends were trimmed by 5 bases and 7 bases, with 15 bases remaining between them. Germline V gene sequence: CDR1 LNHDA, CDR2 SQIVND (reference sequence). This CDR3 is 15 amino acids long. CDR3 DNA: TGTGCCAGTAGTCTGGCCGGACGGTTGAATTCACCCCTCCACTTT. Amino acid sequence: CASSLAGRLNSPLHF.

The chain recombines TRBV5-6 with TRBJ1-6; D unresolved. CDR3 length: 13 residues. Germline V CDR1 and CDR2: SGHDT, YYEEEE. V was clipped by 0 bases and J by 11 bases, with 9 bases between them. CDR3 nucleotides: TGTGCCAGCAGCTTGGAGGGCGGAGCACCCCTCCACTTT. Its translation is CASSLEGGAPLHF.

The J gene is TRBJ2-7, the V gene TRBV11-2; D remains unclear. Germline CDR1 and CDR2: SGHAT and FQNNGV. This CDR3 is built from 14 residues. Deletions cut 2 bases from V and 2 bases from J, with 10 bases between. In nucleotides, the CDR3 is TGTGCCAGCAGCTTAATGGGCGGAGCCTACGAGCAGTACTTC. Residues: CASSLMGGAYEQYF.

The gene calls are TRBV11-2 and TRBJ2-5, with TRBD2 identical over 13 bases. This CDR3 is 18 amino acids long. V lost 3 bases and J lost 0; bases outside the gene matches: 7. Per germline, CDR1 SGHAT and CDR2 FQNNGV. The CDR3: CASSFGTSGIRDQETQYF. The CDR3 DNA sequence: TGTGCCAGCAGCTTCGGGACTAGCGGGATTCGGGACCAAGAGACCCAGTACTTC.

The rearrangement joins TRBV10-3 to TRBJ1-1; maybe TRBD1 (5 bases). In germline, CDR1 is ENHRY, CDR2 SYGVKD. CDR3 size: 13 residues. Deletions cut 11 bases from V and 2 bases from J, with 15 bases between. The CDR3 protein is CAAREGTNTEAFF. In DNA, the CDR3 is TGTGCCGCGAGGGAGGGGACCAACACTGAAGCTTTCTTT.

This clone was counted a few times. This chain uses TRBV27 with TRBJ1-6; D not certain. Germline CDR1 is MNHEY and CDR2 is SMNVEV (reference sequence). V was trimmed by 1 base and J by 7 bases, leaving 8 bases between them. The CDR3 is 14 amino acids. The CDR3 is CASSLWGNNSPLHF. The DNA for the CDR3 is TGTGCCAGCAGTTTATGGGGAAACAATTCACCCCTCCACTTT.

The gene calls are TRBV27 and TRBJ2-2, with 7 nucleotides matching TRBD1. This CDR3 has 16 amino acids. Germline V CDR1 and CDR2: MNHEY, SMNVEV (reference sequence). After removal of 6 bases from V and 4 bases from J, the junction contained 11 bases not matched to a gene. The chain's CDR3 is CASRLTGIQGTGELFF. CDR3 sequence (DNA): TGTGCCAGCAGATTGACAGGGATACAAGGCACCGGGGAGCTGTTTTTT.

This clone was observed a few times. This chain connects TRBV7-3 to TRBJ1-1; D possibly corresponds to TRBD1 (6 bases). The germline V and J ends were trimmed by 4 bases and 1 base, with 10 bases remaining between them. CDR3 length equals 14 residues. Germline V lookup: CDR1 SGHTA, CDR2 FQGTGA. CDR3 amino acids: CASSSPGQNTEAFF. Here the CDR3 DNA reads TGTGCCAGCAGCTCGCCGGGACAGAACACTGAAGCTTTCTTT.

The chain joins TRBV14 to TRBJ2-7, with 10 bases that match TRBD2. Germline-derived CDR1 and CDR2 are SGHDN and FVKESK. The CDR3 totals 18 residues. J gave up 3 bases and V 0 bases, and 11 bases lay outside the gene matches. CDR3 nucleotide sequence: TGTGCCAGCAGCCAAGATCGATTACTAACTAGCGGGGACTACGAGCAGTACTTC. It is translated as CASSQDRLLTSGDYEQYF.

J is TRBJ1-6 and V is TRBV5-5, with D tentatively TRBD1 (6 bases). From germline, CDR1 is SGHKS and CDR2 YYEKEE (reference sequence). This CDR3 is 15 amino acids long. V was cut by 3 bases and J by 13 bases, with 20 bases left in between. DNA for the CDR3: TGTGCCAGCAGCTCCACAGGGTCGGCCCTGGGGCCCCTCCACTTT. It codes for CASSSTGSALGPLHF.

The chain joins TRBV4-1 to TRBJ1-2; the D gene is possibly TRBD1 (5 bases). The CDR3 length is 13 residues. The V and J ends lost 1 base and 8 bases respectively, with 11 bases between them. Germline CDR1 is MGHRA and CDR2 is YSYEKL. CDR3 bases: TGCGCCAGCAGCCAAGTAGTAGGGGACGGCTACACCTTC. It specifies CASSQVVGDGYTF.

This chain links TRBV27 with TRBJ1-1, with 8 bases identical to TRBD1. This CDR3 is 15 amino acids long. The ends lost 4 bases at V and 1 base at J; junction bases unmatched: 5. Germline CDR1 is MNHEY and CDR2 is SMNVEV (reference sequence). The CDR3 DNA is TGTGCCAGCAGTTCCCAGGGGGCAGGGAACACTGAAGCTTTCTTT. This codes for CASSSQGAGNTEAFF.